These T cell receptor beta chains were read from a single sample in a study of radiation and T cells in renal cell carcinoma. Libraries were prepared by immunoSEQ multiplex PCR; TCRdb keeps only in-frame clonotypes and omits some of them. The table includes some 150,000 clones, approximately 87% detected once. The material sequenced was blood, taken from a patient whose treatment included radiotherapy and nephrectomy. The receptor source for this set is a woman aged 45 to 65 with renal cell carcinoma. CDR3s include the opening cysteine and the closing phenylalanine or tryptophan. D genes are given only for firm matches. The size of a clone is reported for some rows only, either as once, few or many, or as a class for expanded clones.

NA,TRBJ2-1,NA,TRBV5-1,CASSPRAGNNEQFF,TGCGCCAGCAGCCCTAGGGCGGGGAACAATGAGCAGTTCTTC
once,TRBJ1-2,TRBD1,TRBV4-3,CASSQGGQALYGYTF,TGCGCCAGCAGCCAAGGCGGACAGGCCCTGTATGGCTACACCTTC
NA,TRBJ1-2,NA,TRBV5-6,CASTLPGRNYGYTF,TGTGCCAGCACCCTCCCCGGCAGAAACTATGGCTACACCTTC
NA,TRBJ1-3,NA,TRBV6-5,CASSYSADKGNTIYF,TGTGCCAGCAGTTACTCTGCGGACAAGGGAAACACCATATATTTT
NA,TRBJ2-3,NA,TRBV5-1,CASSPGGALRDTQYF,TGCGCCAGCAGCCCCGGTGGAGCGCTCCGGGATACGCAGTATTTT
NA,TRBJ2-4,NA,TRBV7-2,CASSLSLSGGNIQYF,TGTGCCAGCAGCTTATCTCTCTCAGGGGGGAACATTCAGTACTTC
NA,TRBJ1-1,NA,TRBV7-9,CASSPPSAEAFF,TGTGCCAGCAGCCCCCCGAGTGCCGAAGCTTTCTTT
once,TRBJ2-5,NA,TRBV25-1,CASRYGGSQYF,TGTGCCAGCAGATACGGCGGGTCCCAGTACTTC
NA,TRBJ2-7,TRBD2,TRBV7-2,CASSFSLPGLAHYEQYF,TGTGCCAGCAGCTTCTCCCTGCCGGGACTAGCCCACTACGAGCAGTACTTC
few,TRBJ2-1,NA,TRBV21-1,CASSKVSLTGDEQFF,TGTGCCAGCAGCAAAGTGTCCCTGACGGGGGATGAGCAGTTCTTC
NA,TRBJ1-5,NA,TRBV2,CASSELGGQPQHF,TGTGCCAGCAGTGAATTGGGGGGCCAGCCCCAGCATTTT
NA,TRBJ2-1,NA,TRBV2,CASAWGGPYNEQFF,TGTGCCAGCGCTTGGGGGGGCCCATACAATGAGCAGTTCTTC
NA,TRBJ1-2,NA,TRBV6-5,CASSYSGERNYGYTF,TGTGCCAGCAGTTACTCTGGGGAACGTAACTATGGCTACACCTTC
NA,TRBJ2-3,TRBD1,TRBV6-5,CASSWTGGTDTQYF,TGTGCCAGCAGTTGGACAGGGGGCACAGATACGCAGTATTTT
NA,TRBJ2-2,NA,TRBV30,CAWSLPWGRVTGELFF,TGTGCCTGGAGCCTCCCTTGGGGGCGCGTAACCGGGGAGCTGTTTTTT
NA,TRBJ1-5,NA,TRBV19,CASKDSGARGEPQHF,TGTGCCAGTAAAGATTCAGGAGCGAGGGGTGAGCCCCAGCATTTT
NA,TRBJ1-2,NA,TRBV6-5,CASSYRGDSNYGYTF,TGTGCCAGCAGTTACCGGGGGGATTCTAACTATGGCTACACCTTC
NA,TRBJ2-7,NA,TRBV7-2,CASSLDMSSHEQYF,TGTGCCAGCAGCTTAGATATGTCCTCCCACGAGCAGTACTTC
NA,TRBJ2-5,TRBD1,TRBV7-9,CASSLGWTGVGKETQYF,TGTGCCAGCAGCTTAGGGTGGACAGGGGTGGGGAAAGAGACCCAGTACTTC
NA,TRBJ1-5,TRBD1,TRBV2,CASTMGTAQPQHF,TGTGCCAGCACTATGGGGACAGCTCAGCCCCAGCATTTT
NA,TRBJ1-1,NA,TRBV18,CASSPVEQAYSEAFF,TGTGCCAGCTCCCCAGTGGAGCAGGCTTATTCTGAAGCTTTCTTT
NA,TRBJ2-7,TRBD1,TRBV7-2,CASSLSIGTGYEQYF,TGTGCCAGCAGCTTAAGTATTGGGACAGGGTATGAGCAGTACTTC
NA,TRBJ2-5,TRBD2,TRBV9,CASSASGGSQETQYF,TGTGCCAGCAGCGCAAGCGGGGGATCTCAAGAGACCCAGTACTTC
NA,TRBJ1-5,NA,TRBV27,CASSLFIVVNQPQHF,TGTGCCAGCAGTTTATTCATCGTCGTGAATCAGCCCCAGCATTTT
NA,TRBJ1-1,NA,TRBV27,CASKRGPNTEAFF,TGTGCCAGCAAAAGGGGACCGAACACTGAAGCTTTCTTT
NA,TRBJ2-1,TRBD1,TRBV7-8,CASTPPGTGNEQFF,TGTGCCAGCACGCCCCCCGGGACAGGGAATGAGCAGTTCTTC
NA,TRBJ2-1,TRBD2,TRBV9,CASSVLAGYNEQFF,TGTGCCAGCAGCGTGCTAGCGGGTTACAATGAGCAGTTCTTC
NA,TRBJ1-1,NA,TRBV11-3,CASSLSGADEAFF,TGTGCCAGCAGCTTAAGCGGGGCAGATGAAGCTTTCTTT
NA,TRBJ2-1,NA,TRBV6-5,CASRAGYNEQFF,TGTGCCAGCCGCGCCGGCTACAATGAGCAGTTCTTC
NA,TRBJ2-7,NA,TRBV29-1,CSVGGPTEGNEQYF,TGCAGCGTCGGAGGCCCGACTGAAGGCAACGAGCAGTACTTC
NA,TRBJ2-7,TRBD1,TRBV9,CASSPRGTGFIYEQYF,TGTGCCAGCAGCCCGCGAGGGACAGGGTTTATCTACGAGCAGTACTTC
NA,TRBJ1-1,TRBD1,TRBV11-2,CASSFGTGGRTEAFF,TGTGCCAGCAGCTTCGGGACAGGGGGCCGCACTGAAGCTTTCTTT
NA,TRBJ1-3,NA,TRBV5-1,CASSESSGNTIYF,TGCGCCAGCAGCGAGAGCTCTGGAAACACCATATATTTT
NA,TRBJ2-1,NA,TRBV5-1,CASSLGQKNNEQFF,TGCGCCAGCAGCTTGGGGCAGAAGAACAATGAGCAGTTCTTC
NA,TRBJ2-5,NA,TRBV6-6,CASSYMTVPRETQYF,TGTGCCAGCAGTTATATGACAGTCCCTCGGGAGACCCAGTACTTC
NA,TRBJ2-1,TRBD2,TRBV5-1,CASSYGLAGVNEQFF,TGCGCCAGCAGCTATGGACTAGCGGGAGTTAATGAGCAGTTCTTC
few,TRBJ1-4,NA,TRBV6-5,CASISTENEKLFF,TGTGCCAGCATTTCGACGGAAAATGAAAAACTGTTTTTT
NA,TRBJ1-2,NA,TRBV6-1,CASSERREFNYGYTF,TGTGCCAGCAGTGAACGACGGGAGTTTAACTATGGCTACACCTTC
NA,TRBJ2-1,TRBD2,TRBV4-1,CASSQLAGVPNEQFF,TGCGCCAGCAGCCAACTAGCGGGAGTGCCTAATGAGCAGTTCTTC
once,TRBJ2-7,NA,TRBV6-5,CASSYNVRGYVYEQYF,TGTGCCAGCAGTTACAATGTCAGGGGATATGTCTACGAGCAGTACTTC